This T cell receptor (beta chain) was found in a study of blood T cell repertoires in COVID-19. About the research overall: There were acute and convalescent COVID-19 samples, and they came from the United States, Italy and Spain. PBMCs, B-cell-depleted T cells, or T cells were the source of the cDNA or gDNA that made up the material.

The participants were between roughly 18 and 89 years old and came from fewer than 25 US areas. Researchers sorted participants into cohorts using their self-reported clinical history. The CDR3 loop spans 13 amino acids. Trimming removed 4 bases from V and 8 bases from J; junction bases left unmatched: 4. The germline V gene has CDR1 LNHDA and CDR2 SQIVND (reference sequence). Using immunoSEQ multiplex PCR, the repertoire was profiled, and TCRdb retains in-frame clones only, with some absent. The sample shows roughly 260,000 clones, roughly 86% of them seen only once. This TCR was sampled from a woman in her late teens or twenties who had recovered from COVID-19. The specimen sequenced was PBMCs or T cells enriched from blood (not recorded which). The gene calls are TRBV19 and TRBJ1-4, with 7 bases matching TRBD1. The CDR3: CASSTQGGEKLFF. CDR3 nucleotides: TGTGCCAGTAGTACGCAGGGGGGAGAAAAACTGTTTTTT. Complete variable domain (other parts from reference TRBV19 and TRBJ1-4): DGGITQSPKYLFRKEGQNVTLSCEQNLNHDAMYWYRQDPGQGLRLIYYSQIVNDFQKGDIAEGYSVSREKKESFPLTVTSAQKNPTAFYLCASSTQGGEKLFFGSGTQLSVL.